The source of this TCR beta chain is a study of cytomegalovirus exposure and HLA in healthy donors. This clone was picked up a small number of times. The ends were cut back, 6 bases at V and 4 bases at J, with 16 bases in the middle. From germline, CDR1 is SGHRS and CDR2 YFSETQ. The CDR3 totals 14 residues. In the PCR, 60 Vbeta and 13 Jbeta primers were used. Profiling relied on immunoSEQ multiplex PCR, and the TCRdb table lists in-frame clones only, not all of them. Of about 150,000 clones in the sample, roughly 10% are singletons; the top ten hold 1.8%. The sample was PBMCs. This chain links TRBV5-1 with TRBJ1-1; D unclear. The clonotype originates from a male donor in good health and CMV-seronegative. CDR3: CASIGGNQLTEAFF. The CDR3 nucleotides are TGCGCCAGCATTGGCGGGAATCAACTCACTGAAGCTTTCTTT.